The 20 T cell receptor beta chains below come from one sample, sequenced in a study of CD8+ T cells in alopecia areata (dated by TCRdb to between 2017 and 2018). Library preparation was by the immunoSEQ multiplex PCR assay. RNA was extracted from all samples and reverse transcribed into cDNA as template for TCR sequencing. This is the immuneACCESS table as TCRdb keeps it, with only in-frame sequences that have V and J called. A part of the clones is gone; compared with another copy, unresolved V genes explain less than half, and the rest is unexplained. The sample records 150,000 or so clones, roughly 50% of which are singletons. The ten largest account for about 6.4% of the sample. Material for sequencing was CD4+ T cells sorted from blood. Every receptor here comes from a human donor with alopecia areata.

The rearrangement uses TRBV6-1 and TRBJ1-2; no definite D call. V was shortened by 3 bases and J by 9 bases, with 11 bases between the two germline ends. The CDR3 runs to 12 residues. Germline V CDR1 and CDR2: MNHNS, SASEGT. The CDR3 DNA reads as TGTGCCAGCAGTGACGAGACCGGGAGCTACACCTTC. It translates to CASSDETGSYTF.

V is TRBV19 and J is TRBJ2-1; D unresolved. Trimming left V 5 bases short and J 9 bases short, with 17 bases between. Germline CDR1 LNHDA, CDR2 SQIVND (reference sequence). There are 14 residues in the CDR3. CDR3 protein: CASSQVSGLGEQFF. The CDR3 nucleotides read TGTGCCAGTAGTCAAGTATCTGGGTTGGGTGAGCAGTTCTTC.

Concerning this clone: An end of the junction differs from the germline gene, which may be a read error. In DNA form, the CDR3 reads TGCAGCGTTGAACCCCAGGACAGGGGGAGTTCGGTCTTT. It yields the protein CSVEPQDRGSSVF. The rearrangement links TRBV29-1 to TRBJ1-1; 10 nucleotides agree with TRBD1. Germline CDR1 reads SQVTM; CDR2 reads ANQGSEA. This CDR3 has 13 residues.

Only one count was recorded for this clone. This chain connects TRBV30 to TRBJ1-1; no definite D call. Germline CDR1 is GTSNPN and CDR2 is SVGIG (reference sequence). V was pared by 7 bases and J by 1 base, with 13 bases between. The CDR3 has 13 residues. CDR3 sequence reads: CASQAVRNTEAFF. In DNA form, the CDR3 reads TGTGCCTCCCAAGCAGTTCGGAACACTGAAGCTTTCTTT. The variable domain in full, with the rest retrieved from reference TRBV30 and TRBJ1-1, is SQTIHQWPATLVQPVGSPLSLECTVEGTSNPNLYWYRQAAGRGLQLLFYSVGIGQISSEVPQNLSASRPQDRQFILSSKKLLLSDSGFYLCASQAVRNTEAFFGQGTRLTVV.

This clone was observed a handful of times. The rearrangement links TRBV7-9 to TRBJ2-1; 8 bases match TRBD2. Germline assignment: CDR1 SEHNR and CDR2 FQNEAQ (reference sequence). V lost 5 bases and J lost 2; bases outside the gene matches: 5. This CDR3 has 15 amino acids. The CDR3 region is CASSPLGLAYNEQFF. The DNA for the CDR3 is TGTGCCAGCAGCCCGCTGGGACTAGCCTACAATGAGCAGTTCTTC.

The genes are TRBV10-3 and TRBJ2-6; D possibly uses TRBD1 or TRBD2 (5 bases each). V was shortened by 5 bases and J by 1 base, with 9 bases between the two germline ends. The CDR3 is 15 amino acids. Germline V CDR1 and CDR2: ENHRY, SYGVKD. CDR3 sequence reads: CAISREGSGANVLTF. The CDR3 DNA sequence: TGTGCCATCAGTCGCGAGGGGTCTGGGGCCAACGTCCTGACTTTC.

This CDR3 reads CASSLAHRTSHRNEKLFF. The DNA of the CDR3 is TGTGCCAGCAGCTTAGCGCATCGGACTTCCCACCGCAATGAAAAACTGTTTTTT. The genes are TRBV7-2 and TRBJ1-4; D is undetermined. Trimming left V 0 bases short and J 5 bases short, with 19 bases between. The germline V gene encodes CDR1 SGHTA and CDR2 FQGNSA. This CDR3 spans 18 amino acids. Filled out from reference TRBV7-2 and TRBJ1-4, the complete variable domain reads GAGVSQSPSNKVTEKGKDVELRCDPISGHTALYWYRQSLGQGLEFLIYFQGNSAPDKSGLPSDRFSAERTGGSVSTLTIQRTQQEDSAVYLCASSLAHRTSHRNEKLFFGSGTQLSVL.

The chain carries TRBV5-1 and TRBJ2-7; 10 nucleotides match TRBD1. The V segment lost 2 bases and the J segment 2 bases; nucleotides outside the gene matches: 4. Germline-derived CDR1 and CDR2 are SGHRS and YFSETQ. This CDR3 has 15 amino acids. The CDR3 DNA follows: TGCGCCAGCAGCTTAAGGACAGGGGGAACCTACGAGCAGTACTTC. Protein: CASSLRTGGTYEQYF.

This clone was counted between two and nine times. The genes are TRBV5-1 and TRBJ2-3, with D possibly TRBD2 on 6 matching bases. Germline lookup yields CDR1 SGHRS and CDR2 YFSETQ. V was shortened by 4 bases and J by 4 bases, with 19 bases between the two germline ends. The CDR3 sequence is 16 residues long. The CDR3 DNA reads TGCGCCAGCAGCCCCGCGGGAACGATTACATCAGATACGCAGTATTTT. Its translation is CASSPAGTITSDTQYF.

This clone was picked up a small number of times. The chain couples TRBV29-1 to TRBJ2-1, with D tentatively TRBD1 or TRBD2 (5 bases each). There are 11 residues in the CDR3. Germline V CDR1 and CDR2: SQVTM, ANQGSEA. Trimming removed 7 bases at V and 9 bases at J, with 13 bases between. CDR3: CSGDVVAEQFF. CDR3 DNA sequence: TGCAGCGGGGACGTTGTGGCTGAGCAGTTCTTC.

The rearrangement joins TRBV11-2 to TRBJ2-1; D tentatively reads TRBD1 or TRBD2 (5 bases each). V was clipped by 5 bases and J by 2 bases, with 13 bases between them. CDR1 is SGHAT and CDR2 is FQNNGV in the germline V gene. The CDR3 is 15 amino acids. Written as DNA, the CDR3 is TGTGCCAGCAGCCACTTTGGGGGAGCCTACAATGAGCAGTTCTTC. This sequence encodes CASSHFGGAYNEQFF.

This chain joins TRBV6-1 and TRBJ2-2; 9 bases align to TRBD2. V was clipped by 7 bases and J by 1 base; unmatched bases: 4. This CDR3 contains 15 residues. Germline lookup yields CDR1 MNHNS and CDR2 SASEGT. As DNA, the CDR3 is TGTGCCAGCACGAAGCGGGGGGTGAACACCGGGGAGCTGTTTTTT. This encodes CASTKRGVNTGELFF.

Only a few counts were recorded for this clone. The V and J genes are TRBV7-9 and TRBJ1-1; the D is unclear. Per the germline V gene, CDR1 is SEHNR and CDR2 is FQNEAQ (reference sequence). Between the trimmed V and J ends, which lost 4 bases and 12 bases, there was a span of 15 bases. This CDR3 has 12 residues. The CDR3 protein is CASSSGNSDPFF. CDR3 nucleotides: TGTGCCAGCAGCTCCGGGAATAGTGATCCTTTCTTT.

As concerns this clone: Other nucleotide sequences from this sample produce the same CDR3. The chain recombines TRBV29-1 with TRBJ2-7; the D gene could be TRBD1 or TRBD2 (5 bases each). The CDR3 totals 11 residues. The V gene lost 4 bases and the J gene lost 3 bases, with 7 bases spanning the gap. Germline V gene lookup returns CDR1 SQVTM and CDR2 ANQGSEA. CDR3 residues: CSVGGSYEQYF. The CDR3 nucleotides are TGCAGCGTTGGGGGGAGCTACGAGCAGTACTTC.

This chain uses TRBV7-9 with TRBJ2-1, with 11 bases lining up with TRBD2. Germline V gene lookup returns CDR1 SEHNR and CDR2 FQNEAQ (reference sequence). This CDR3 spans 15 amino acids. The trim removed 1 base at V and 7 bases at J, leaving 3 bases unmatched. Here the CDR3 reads CASSLVLAGGNEQFF. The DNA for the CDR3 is TGTGCCAGCAGCTTAGTCCTAGCGGGGGGTAATGAGCAGTTCTTC.

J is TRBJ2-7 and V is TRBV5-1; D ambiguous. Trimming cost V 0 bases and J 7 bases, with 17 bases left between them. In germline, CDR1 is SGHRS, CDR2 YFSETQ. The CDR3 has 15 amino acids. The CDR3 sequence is CASSLASASYEEQYF. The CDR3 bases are TGCGCCAGCAGCTTGGCCTCGGCCTCCTACGAGGAGCAGTACTTC.

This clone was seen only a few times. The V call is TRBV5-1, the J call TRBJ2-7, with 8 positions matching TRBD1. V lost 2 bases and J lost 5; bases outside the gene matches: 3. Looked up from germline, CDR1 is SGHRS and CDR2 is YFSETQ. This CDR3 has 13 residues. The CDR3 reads CASSFIRGHEQYF. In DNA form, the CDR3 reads TGCGCCAGCAGCTTCATCAGGGGGCACGAGCAGTACTTC.

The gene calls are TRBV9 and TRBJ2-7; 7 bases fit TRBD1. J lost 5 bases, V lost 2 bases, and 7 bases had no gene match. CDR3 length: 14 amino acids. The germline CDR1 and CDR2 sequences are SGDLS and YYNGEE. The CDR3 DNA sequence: TGTGCCAGCAGCGTTGCACAGGGGTACAACGAGCAGTACTTC. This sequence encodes CASSVAQGYNEQYF.

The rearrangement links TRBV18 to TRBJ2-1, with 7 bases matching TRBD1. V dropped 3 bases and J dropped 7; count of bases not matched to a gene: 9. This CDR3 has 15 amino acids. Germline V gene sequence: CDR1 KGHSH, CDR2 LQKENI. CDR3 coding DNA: TGTGCCAGCTCACCTAGACCGGGACAGCTAAATGAGCAGTTCTTC. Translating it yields CASSPRPGQLNEQFF. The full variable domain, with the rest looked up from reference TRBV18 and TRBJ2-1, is NAGVMQNPRHLVRRRGQEARLRCSPMKGHSHVYWYRQLPEEGLKFMVYLQKENIIDESGMPKERFSAEFPKEGPSILRIQQVVRGDSAAYFCASSPRPGQLNEQFFGPGTRLTVL.

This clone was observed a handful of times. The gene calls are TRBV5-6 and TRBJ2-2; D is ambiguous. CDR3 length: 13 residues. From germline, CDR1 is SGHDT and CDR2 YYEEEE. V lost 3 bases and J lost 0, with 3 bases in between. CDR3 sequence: CASSSANTGELFF. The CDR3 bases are TGTGCCAGCAGCTCGGCGAACACCGGGGAGCTGTTTTTT. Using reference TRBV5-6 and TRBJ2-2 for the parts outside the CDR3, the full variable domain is DAGVTQSPTHLIKTRGQQVTLRCSPKSGHDTVSWYQQALGQGPQFIFQYYEEEERQRGNFPDRFSGHQFPNYSSELNVNALLLGDSALYLCASSSANTGELFFGEGSRLTVL.